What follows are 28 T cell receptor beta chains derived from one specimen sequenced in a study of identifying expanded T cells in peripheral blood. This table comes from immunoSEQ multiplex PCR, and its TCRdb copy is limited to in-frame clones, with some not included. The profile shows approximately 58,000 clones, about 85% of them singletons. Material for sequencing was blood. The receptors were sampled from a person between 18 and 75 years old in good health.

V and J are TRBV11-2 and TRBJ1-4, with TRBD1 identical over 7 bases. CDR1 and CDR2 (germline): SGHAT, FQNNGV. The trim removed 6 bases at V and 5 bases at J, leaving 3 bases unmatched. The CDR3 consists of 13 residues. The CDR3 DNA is TGTGCCAGCAGTAGGGGGCAAAATGAAAAACTGTTTTTT. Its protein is CASSRGQNEKLFF.

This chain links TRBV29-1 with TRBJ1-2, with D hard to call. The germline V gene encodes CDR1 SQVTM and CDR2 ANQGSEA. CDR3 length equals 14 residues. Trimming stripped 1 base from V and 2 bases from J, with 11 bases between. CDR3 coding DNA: TGCAGCGTTGAAGGTTCGGCGTTAAACTATGGCTACACCTTC. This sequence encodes CSVEGSALNYGYTF.

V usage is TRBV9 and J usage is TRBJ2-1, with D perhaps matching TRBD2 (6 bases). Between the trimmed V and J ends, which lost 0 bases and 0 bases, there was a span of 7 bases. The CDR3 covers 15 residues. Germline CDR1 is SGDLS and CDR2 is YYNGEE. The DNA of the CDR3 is TGTGCCAGCAGCGTAGTCGGGAGCTCCTACAATGAGCAGTTCTTC. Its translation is CASSVVGSSYNEQFF. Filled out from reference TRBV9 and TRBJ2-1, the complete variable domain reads DSGVTQTPKHLITATGQRVTLRCSPRSGDLSVYWYQQSLDQGLQFLIQYYNGEERAKGNILERFSAQQFPDLHSELNLSSLELGDSALYFCASSVVGSSYNEQFFGPGTRLTVL.

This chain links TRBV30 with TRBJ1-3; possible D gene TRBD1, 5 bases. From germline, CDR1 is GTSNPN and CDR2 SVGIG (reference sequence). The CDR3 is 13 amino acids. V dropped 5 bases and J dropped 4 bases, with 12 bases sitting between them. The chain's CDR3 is CAWGGIAGNTIYF. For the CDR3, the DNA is TGTGCCTGGGGGGGGATAGCGGGAAACACCATATATTTT.

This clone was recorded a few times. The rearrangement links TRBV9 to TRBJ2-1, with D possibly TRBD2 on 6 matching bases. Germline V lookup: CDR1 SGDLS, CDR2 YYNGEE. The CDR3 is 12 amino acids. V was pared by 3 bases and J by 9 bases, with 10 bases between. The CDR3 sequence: CASSADGGEQFF. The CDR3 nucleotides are TGTGCCAGCAGCGCGGACGGGGGTGAGCAGTTCTTC. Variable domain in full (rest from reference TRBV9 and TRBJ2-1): DSGVTQTPKHLITATGQRVTLRCSPRSGDLSVYWYQQSLDQGLQFLIQYYNGEERAKGNILERFSAQQFPDLHSELNLSSLELGDSALYFCASSADGGEQFFGPGTRLTVL.

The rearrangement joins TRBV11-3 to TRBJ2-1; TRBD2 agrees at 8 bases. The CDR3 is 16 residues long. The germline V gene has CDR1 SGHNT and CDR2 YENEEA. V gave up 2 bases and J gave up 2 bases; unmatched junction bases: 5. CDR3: CASSLRGAGAYNEQFF. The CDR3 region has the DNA TGTGCCAGCAGCTTAAGGGGAGCGGGAGCCTACAATGAGCAGTTCTTC.

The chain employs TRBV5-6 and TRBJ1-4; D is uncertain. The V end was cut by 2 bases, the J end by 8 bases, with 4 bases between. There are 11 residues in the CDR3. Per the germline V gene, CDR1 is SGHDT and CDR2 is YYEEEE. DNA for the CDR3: TGTGCCAGCAGCTTTCAGGAAAAACTGTTTTTT. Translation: CASSFQEKLFF.

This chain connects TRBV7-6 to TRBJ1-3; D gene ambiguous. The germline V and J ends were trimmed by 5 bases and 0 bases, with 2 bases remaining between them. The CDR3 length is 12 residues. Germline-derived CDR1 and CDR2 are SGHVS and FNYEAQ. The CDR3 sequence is CASSPSGNTIYF. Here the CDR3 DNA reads TGTGCCAGCAGCCCCTCTGGAAACACCATATATTTT. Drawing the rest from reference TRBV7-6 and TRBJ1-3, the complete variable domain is GAGVSQSPRYKVTKRGQDVALRCDPISGHVSLYWYRQALGQGPEFLTYFNYEAQQDKSGLPNDRFSAERPEGSISTLTIQRTEQRDSAMYRCASSPSGNTIYFGEGSWLTVV.

This CDR3 reads CASSYDGRADGRYF. In DNA form, the CDR3 reads TGTGCCAGCAGCTACGATGGTCGAGCGGACGGGAGGTATTTT. The chain uses TRBV11-3 and TRBJ2-3, with a weak D call TRBD2 (6 bases). The germline V gene has CDR1 SGHNT and CDR2 YENEEA. The CDR3 consists of 14 residues. V lost 4 bases and J lost 14, with 22 bases in between.

The CDR3 is CASSSHGASGGTDTQYF. DNA of the CDR3: TGTGCCAGCAGCTCCCACGGGGCTAGCGGGGGAACAGATACGCAGTATTTT. The V gene is TRBV9, the J gene TRBJ2-3; 10 nucleotides agree with TRBD2. Germline-derived CDR1 and CDR2 are SGDLS and YYNGEE. V was clipped by 4 bases and J by 3 bases; unmatched bases: 11. The CDR3 extends over 17 amino acids.

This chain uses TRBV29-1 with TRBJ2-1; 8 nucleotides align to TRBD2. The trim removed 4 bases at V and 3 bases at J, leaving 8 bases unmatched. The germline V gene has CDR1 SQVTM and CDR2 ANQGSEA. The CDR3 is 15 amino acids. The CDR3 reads CSVVLAGGLYNEQFF. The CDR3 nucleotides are TGCAGCGTTGTATTGGCGGGAGGTCTCTACAATGAGCAGTTCTTC.

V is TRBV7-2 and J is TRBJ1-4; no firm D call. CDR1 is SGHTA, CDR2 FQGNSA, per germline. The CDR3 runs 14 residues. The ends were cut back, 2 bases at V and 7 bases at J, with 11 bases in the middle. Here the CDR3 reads CASSLSRGSEKLFF. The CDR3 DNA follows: TGTGCCAGCAGCTTATCGCGGGGAAGTGAAAAACTGTTTTTT. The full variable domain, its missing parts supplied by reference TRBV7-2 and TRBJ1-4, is GAGVSQSPSNKVTEKGKDVELRCDPISGHTALYWYRQSLGQGLEFLIYFQGNSAPDKSGLPSDRFSAERTGGSVSTLTIQRTQQEDSAVYLCASSLSRGSEKLFFGSGTQLSVL.

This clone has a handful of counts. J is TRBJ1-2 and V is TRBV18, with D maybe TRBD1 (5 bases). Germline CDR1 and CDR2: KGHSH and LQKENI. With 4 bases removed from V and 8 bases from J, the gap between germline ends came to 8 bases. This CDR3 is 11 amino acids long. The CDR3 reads CASSHGDGYTF. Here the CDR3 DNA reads TGTGCCAGCTCACATGGGGACGGCTACACCTTC.

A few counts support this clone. CDR3 amino acids: CASSQVQGVRTEAFF. In nucleotides, the CDR3 is TGTGCCAGTAGTCAGGTTCAGGGCGTGAGGACTGAAGCTTTCTTT. The chain employs TRBV19 and TRBJ1-1; TRBD1 might be the D (5 bases). The CDR3 has 15 amino acids. V was shortened by 5 bases and J by 5 bases, with 18 bases between the two germline ends. CDR1 and CDR2 from the germline V gene are LNHDA and SQIVND (reference sequence).

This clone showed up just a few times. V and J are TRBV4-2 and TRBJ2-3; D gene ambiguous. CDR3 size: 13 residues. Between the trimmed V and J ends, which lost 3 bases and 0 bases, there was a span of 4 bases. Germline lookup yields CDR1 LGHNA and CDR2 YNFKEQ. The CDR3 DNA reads TGTGCCAGCAGCCAGGGGAGCACAGATACGCAGTATTTT. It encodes CASSQGSTDTQYF.

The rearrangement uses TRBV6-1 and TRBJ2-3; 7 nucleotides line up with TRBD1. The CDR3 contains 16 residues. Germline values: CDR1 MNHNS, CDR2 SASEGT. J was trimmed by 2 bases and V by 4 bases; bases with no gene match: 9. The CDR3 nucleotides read TGTGCCAGCAGTGCAAAAGGGACAGCCTCCACAGATACGCAGTATTTT. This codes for CASSAKGTASTDTQYF.

CDR3 region: CASSAAGGNYGYTF. In nucleotides, the CDR3 is TGCGCCAGCAGCGCGGCAGGGGGTAACTATGGCTACACCTTC. The chain couples TRBV5-1 to TRBJ1-2; TRBD1 matches 7 bases. The J segment lost 1 base and the V segment lost 4 bases, leaving 4 bases of the junction unmatched. The CDR3 consists of 14 residues. CDR1 and CDR2 from the germline V gene are SGHRS and YFSETQ.

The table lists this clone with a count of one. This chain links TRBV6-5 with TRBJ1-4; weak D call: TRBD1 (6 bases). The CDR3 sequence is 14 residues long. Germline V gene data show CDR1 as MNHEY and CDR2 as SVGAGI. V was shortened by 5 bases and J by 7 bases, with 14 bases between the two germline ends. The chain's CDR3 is CASSRDTTVEKLFF. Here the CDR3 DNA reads TGTGCCAGCAGTCGGGACACCACGGTTGAAAAACTGTTTTTT.

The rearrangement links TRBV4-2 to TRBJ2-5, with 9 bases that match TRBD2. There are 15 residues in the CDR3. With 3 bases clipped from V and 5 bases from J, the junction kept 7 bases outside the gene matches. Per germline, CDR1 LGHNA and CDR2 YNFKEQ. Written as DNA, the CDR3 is TGTGCCAGCAGCCAGGGCGGGACTAGCAGGGAGACCCAGTACTTC. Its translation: CASSQGGTSRETQYF.

The DNA of the CDR3 is TGTGCCAGCAGCTTGGATAATTCACCCCTCCACTTT. Translation gives CASSLDNSPLHF. The rearrangement uses TRBV5-4 and TRBJ1-6; D is unresolved. The germline V and J ends were trimmed by 0 bases and 5 bases, with 0 bases remaining between them. The CDR3 has 12 amino acids. Per the germline V gene, CDR1 is SGHNT and CDR2 is YYREEE (reference sequence).

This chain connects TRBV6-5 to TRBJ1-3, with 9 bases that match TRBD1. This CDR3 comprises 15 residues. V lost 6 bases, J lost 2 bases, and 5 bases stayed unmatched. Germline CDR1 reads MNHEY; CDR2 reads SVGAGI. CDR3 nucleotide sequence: TGTGCCAGCAGCCGGGACAGGGTTGCTGGAAACACCATATATTTT. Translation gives CASSRDRVAGNTIYF.

The CDR3, as DNA: TGTGCCAGCAGCGGAGACGGGAGATGGGGCGGGGAGCTGTTTTTT. It is translated as CASSGDGRWGGELFF. The genes are TRBV9 and TRBJ2-2; D is possibly TRBD2 (6 bases). This CDR3 comprises 15 residues. Germline assignment: CDR1 SGDLS and CDR2 YYNGEE. V lost 3 bases and J lost 7, with 16 bases in between.

The CDR3 reads CASSEREGGRKGEQFF. The CDR3 nucleotides are TGTGCCAGCAGTGAAAGGGAGGGGGGAAGGAAGGGTGAGCAGTTCTTC. The chain uses TRBV2 and TRBJ2-1; TRBD2 might be the D (7 bases). Germline CDR1 reads SNHLY; CDR2 reads FYNNEI. Trimming removed 2 bases at V and 9 bases at J, with 20 bases between. This CDR3 has 16 residues.

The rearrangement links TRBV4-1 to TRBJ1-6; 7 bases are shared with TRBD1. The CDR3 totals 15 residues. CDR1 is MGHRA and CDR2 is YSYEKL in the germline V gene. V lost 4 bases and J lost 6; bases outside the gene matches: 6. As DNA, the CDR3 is TGCGCCAGCAGCCGAGGGACAGTCCTTAATTCACCCCTCCACTTT. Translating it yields CASSRGTVLNSPLHF.

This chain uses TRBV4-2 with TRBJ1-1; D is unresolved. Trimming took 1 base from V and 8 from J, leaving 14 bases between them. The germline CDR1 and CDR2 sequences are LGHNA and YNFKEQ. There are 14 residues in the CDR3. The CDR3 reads CASSQVGTHLEAFF. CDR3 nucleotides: TGTGCCAGCAGCCAAGTCGGTACGCACTTGGAAGCTTTCTTT.

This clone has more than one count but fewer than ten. The CDR3 here is CASSLVDSYNSPLHF. CDR3 nucleotides: TGTGCCAGCAGCTTAGTAGACAGCTATAATTCACCCCTCCACTTT. The chain recombines TRBV7-9 with TRBJ1-6, with a possible D match to TRBD1 (5 bases). CDR1 is SEHNR, CDR2 FQNEAQ, per germline (reference sequence). Trimming cost V 1 base and J 3 bases, with 7 bases left between them. This CDR3 contains 15 residues. The full variable domain, with the rest looked up from reference TRBV7-9 and TRBJ1-6, is DTGVSQNPRHKITKRGQNVTFRCDPISEHNRLYWYRQTLGQGPEFLTYFQNEAQLEKSRLLSDRFSAERPKGSFSTLEIQRTEQGDSAMYLCASSLVDSYNSPLHFGNGTRLTVT.

The CDR3 DNA sequence: TGTGCCAGCAGCCCTAGCACAGATACGCAGTATTTT. Its translation is CASSPSTDTQYF. The V and J genes are TRBV7-2 and TRBJ2-3; D uncertain. Germline CDR1 SGHTA, CDR2 FQGNSA. CDR3 length equals 12 residues. The V end was cut by 5 bases, the J end by 0 bases, with 3 bases between.

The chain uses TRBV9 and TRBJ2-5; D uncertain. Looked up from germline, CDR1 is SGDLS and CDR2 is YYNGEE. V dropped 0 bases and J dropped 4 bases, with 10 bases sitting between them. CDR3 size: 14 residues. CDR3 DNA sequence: TGTGCCAGCAGCGTAGGCCCGACGCGAGAGACCCAGTACTTC. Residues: CASSVGPTRETQYF.